These T cell receptor beta chains were read from a single sample in a study of T cell repertoires in aging, cancer and after chemotherapy. TCRdb reprocessed the multiplex PCR reads via MiXCR and lists one record per CDR3 protein. The table lists about 2,000 distinct CDR3 sequences, over 25% of them singletons. The sequencing sample was made of blood. These receptors came from a human donor with a solid tumor. The CDR3 runs from the conserved cysteine through the conserved F or W.

>TRBJ2-1|TRBV7-6
CASSLIAGGPYNEQFF
>TRBJ2-6|TRBV13
CASSPGANVLTF
>TRBJ1-4|TRBV18
CASSPPNGGRIEKLFF
>TRBJ2-5|TRBV5-6
CASSPDRGLQETQYF
>TRBJ2-3|TRBV7-3
CASSLTGEAQYF
>TRBJ2-2|TRBV6-4
CASSPGTGATGELFF
>TRBJ2-2|TRBV19
CASKGLAGGTGELFF
>TRBJ2-7|TRBV6-5
CVSSRSPSHEQYF
>TRBJ1-1|TRBV18
CASSPPTRLNTEAFF
>TRBJ2-1|TRBV20-1
CSASSGGDIYNEQFF
>TRBJ1-2|TRBV12-3/TRBV12-4
CASSLTGEYGYTF
>TRBJ2-6|TRBV2
CASSESSGANVLTF
>TRBJ2-7|TRBV10-1
CASKSRRHLAYEQYF
>TRBJ2-3|TRBV4-3
CASSRAPGLTDTQYF
>TRBJ2-7|TRBV20-1
CSADTGQISYEQYF
>TRBJ1-5|TRBV27
CASSLLGGSNQPQHF
>TRBJ1-1|TRBV12-3/TRBV12-4
CASSLAGQGPNTEAFF
>TRBJ2-6|TRBV4-2
CASSQGQLNGANVLTF
>TRBJ2-3|TRBV5-4
CASSPPGSSTDTQYF
>TRBJ2-2|TRBV20-1
CSASGLAGGIGELFF
>TRBJ2-2|TRBV7-9
CASSLGDRDTGELFF
>TRBJ2-5|TRBV4-3
CASSRDRGLETQYF
>TRBJ2-7|TRBV12-3/TRBV12-4
CASSFSNSYEQYF
>TRBJ2-3|TRBV18
CASSPSPGQFPDTQYF
>TRBJ2-1|TRBV7-9
CASSLAKDFEEQFF
>TRBJ2-1|TRBV11-2
CASSLGRAPYNEQFF
>TRBJ2-1|TRBV6-5
CASSYRYSNNEQFF
>TRBJ1-6|TRBV5-1
CASSAGDRGENSPLHF
>TRBJ1-1|TRBV7-2
CASSGALGTEAFF
>TRBJ1-6|TRBV4-3
CASSQTGTKSSDSPLHF
>TRBJ1-5|TRBV2
CASSGWTGRNQPQHF
>TRBJ2-1|TRBV19
CASRPTSGATTPYNEQFF
>TRBJ1-2|TRBV7-9
CASSLRLDYGYTF
>TRBJ2-7|TRBV6-5
CASEGTGIHEQYF
>TRBJ2-7|TRBV5-6
CASSLGSGDRHEQYF
>TRBJ1-6|TRBV5-4
CASSGTDSYNSPLHF
>TRBJ1-2|TRBV5-6
CASSLGTDHGYTF
>TRBJ2-3|TRBV18
CASSQGREGAADTQYF
>TRBJ2-1|TRBV5-6
CASSLQRTDTQFF
>TRBJ2-5|TRBV24-1
CATSEGQGETQYF
>TRBJ2-5|TRBV30
CAWSRETQYF
>TRBJ2-7|TRBV25-1
CASSARGGYEQYF
>TRBJ1-5|TRBV20-1
CSATTGGRGNQPQHF
>TRBJ1-1|TRBV6-5
CASSYSPGLDGAFF
>TRBJ1-2|TRBV30
CAWSGDRGTWGYTF
>TRBJ2-1|TRBV4-3
CASSQFLVVNEQFF
>TRBJ2-1|TRBV5-1
CASAFDGQTYNEQFF
>TRBJ2-4|TRBV12-3/TRBV12-4
CASSFLWTGGRLAKNIQYF
>TRBJ1-2|TRBV6-6
CASLRDSAYGYTF
>TRBJ2-5|TRBV6-5
CASSQRSWGKGETQYF
>TRBJ2-3|TRBV6-5
CASSFTLAGTRGDTQYF
>TRBJ1-1|TRBV7-9
CASSLAANTEAFF
>TRBJ2-3|TRBV5-1
CASTLAGARTDTQYF
>TRBJ2-1|TRBV10-3
CAISGQGNEQFF
>TRBJ2-1|TRBV29-1
CSGVAGLTREQFF
>TRBJ1-5|TRBV15
CAGGGRGDVVNQPQHF
>TRBJ2-3|TRBV7-2
CASSEGLPDTQYF
>TRBJ2-5|TRBV5-6
CASSLTSNQETQYF
>TRBJ2-5|TRBV7-2
CASSFHGTLRGTQYF
>TRBJ2-7|TRBV6-5
CASSNWGLSSYEQYF